These 3 T cell receptor beta chains share one sample of origin, sequenced in a study of blood T cell repertoires in COVID-19. The table came from immunoSEQ multiplex PCR; TCRdb's copy has only in-frame clones and leaves some out. The table lists hundreds of thousands of clones, nearly 90% of them singletons. Material for sequencing was peripheral blood. The receptor source for this set is a woman in her late teens or twenties who had recovered from COVID-19.

This chain links TRBV20-1 with TRBJ1-2; no clear D. Germline values: CDR1 DFQATT, CDR2 SNEGSKA (reference sequence). This CDR3 spans 9 amino acids. V was shortened by 6 bases and J by 8 bases, with 7 bases between the two germline ends. CDR3 sequence (DNA): TGCAGTGCCGCGTACGGCTACACCTTC. It is translated as CSAAYGYTF.

The chain couples TRBV24-1 to TRBJ2-2; 7 bases are a match to TRBD2. After removal of 9 bases from V and 5 bases from J, the junction contained 2 bases not matched to a gene. Germline CDR1 reads KGHDR; CDR2 reads SFDVKD. This CDR3 spans 12 amino acids. CDR3 loop: CATWGGTGELFF. CDR3 nucleotides: TGTGCCACCTGGGGAGGGACCGGGGAGCTGTTTTTT.

The V gene is TRBV4-2, the J gene TRBJ2-2; a weak D match, TRBD1 (6 bases). V lost 3 bases and J lost 4, with 15 bases in between. The CDR3 is 16 residues long. Germline V lookup: CDR1 LGHNA, CDR2 YNFKEQ. As DNA, the CDR3 is TGTGCCAGCAGCCACCTGACCGGGGACACCACCGGGGAGCTGTTTTTT. Translated: CASSHLTGDTTGELFF.